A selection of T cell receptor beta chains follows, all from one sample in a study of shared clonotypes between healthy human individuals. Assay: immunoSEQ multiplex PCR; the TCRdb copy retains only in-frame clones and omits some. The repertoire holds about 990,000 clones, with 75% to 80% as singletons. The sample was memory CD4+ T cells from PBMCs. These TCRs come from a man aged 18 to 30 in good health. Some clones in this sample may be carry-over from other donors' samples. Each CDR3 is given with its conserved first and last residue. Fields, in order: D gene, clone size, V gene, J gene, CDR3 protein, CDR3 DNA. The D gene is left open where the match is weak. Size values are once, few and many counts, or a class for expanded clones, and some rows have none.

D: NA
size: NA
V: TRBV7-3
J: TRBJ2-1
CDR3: CASSHGDSYNEQFF
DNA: TGTGCCAGCAGCCACGGGGACTCCTACAATGAGCAGTTCTTC

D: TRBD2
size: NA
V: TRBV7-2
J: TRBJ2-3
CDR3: CASTLAGEGGAQYF
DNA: TGTGCCAGCACGTTAGCGGGAGAAGGGGGGGCGCAGTATTTT

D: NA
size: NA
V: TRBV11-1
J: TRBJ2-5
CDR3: CASSRRRQETQYF
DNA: TGTGCCAGCAGCCGACGGCGCCAAGAGACCCAGTACTTC

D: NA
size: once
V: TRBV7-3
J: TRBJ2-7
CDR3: CASSQVAGGEQYF
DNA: TGTGCCAGCAGCCAGGTGGCCGGAGGGGAGCAGTACTTC

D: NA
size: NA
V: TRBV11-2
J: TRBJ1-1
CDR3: CASSFRGGTEAFF
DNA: TGTGCCAGCAGCTTCAGGGGAGGAACTGAAGCTTTCTTT

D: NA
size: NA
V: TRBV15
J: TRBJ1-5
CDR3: CATSRDWVFRQPQHF
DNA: TGTGCCACCAGCAGAGATTGGGTTTTTCGTCAGCCCCAGCATTTT

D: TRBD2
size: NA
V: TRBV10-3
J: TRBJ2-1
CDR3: CAISPRTSENYNEQFF
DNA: TGTGCCATCAGTCCACGGACTAGCGAGAACTACAATGAGCAGTTCTTC

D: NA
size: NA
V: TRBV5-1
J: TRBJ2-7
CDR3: CASSSGSLAYEQYF
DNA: TGCGCCAGCAGCTCCGGATCACTAGCCTACGAGCAGTACTTC

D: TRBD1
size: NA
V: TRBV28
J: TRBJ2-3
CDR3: CASRATGSDTQYF
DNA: TGTGCCAGCCGGGCGACAGGGTCAGATACGCAGTATTTT

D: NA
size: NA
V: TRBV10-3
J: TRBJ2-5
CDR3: CATSGRGQQETQYF
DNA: TGTGCCACATCAGGTCGTGGCCAGCAAGAGACCCAGTACTTC

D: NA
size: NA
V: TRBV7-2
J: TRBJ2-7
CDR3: CASSLARLVYEQYF
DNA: TGTGCCAGCAGCTTAGCCCGTTTGGTTTACGAGCAGTACTTC

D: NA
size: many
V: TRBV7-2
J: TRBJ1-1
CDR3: CASSLVGSGLAEAFF
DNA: TGTGCCAGCAGCTTAGTTGGGTCAGGGTTGGCTGAAGCTTTCTTT

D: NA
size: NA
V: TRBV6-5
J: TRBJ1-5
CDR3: CASRERTVPNQPQHF
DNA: TGTGCCAGCAGGGAGAGGACAGTCCCCAATCAGCCCCAGCATTTT

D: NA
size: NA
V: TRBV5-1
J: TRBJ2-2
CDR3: CASSLLPGTQLGETGELFF
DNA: TGCGCCAGCAGCTTGCTCCCGGGGACCCAGCTAGGGGAAACCGGGGAGCTGTTTTTT

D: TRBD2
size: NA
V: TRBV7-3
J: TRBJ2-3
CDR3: CASSLRGEDTQYF
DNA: TGTGCCAGCAGCCTCCGGGGGGAAGATACGCAGTATTTT

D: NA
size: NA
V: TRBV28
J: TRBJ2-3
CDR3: CASSSSGVLDTQYF
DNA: TGTGCCAGCAGTTCTAGTGGGGTTCTGGATACGCAGTATTTT

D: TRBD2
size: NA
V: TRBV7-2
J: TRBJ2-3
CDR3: CASSFTSGASTDTQYF
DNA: TGTGCCAGCAGCTTTACTAGCGGTGCTAGCACAGATACGCAGTATTTT

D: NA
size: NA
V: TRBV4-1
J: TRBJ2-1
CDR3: CASSQDGGKLDEQFF
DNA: TGCGCCAGCAGCCAAGATGGCGGGAAATTGGATGAGCAGTTCTTC

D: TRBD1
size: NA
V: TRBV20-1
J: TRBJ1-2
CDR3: CNVQGNYGYTF
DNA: TGCAATGTACAGGGGAACTATGGCTACACCTTC

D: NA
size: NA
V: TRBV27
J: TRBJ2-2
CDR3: CASSLRGKGELFF
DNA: TGTGCCAGCAGTTTGAGGGGGAAGGGGGAGCTGTTTTTT

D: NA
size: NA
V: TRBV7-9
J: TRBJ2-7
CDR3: CASSLQGNEQYF
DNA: TGTGCCAGCAGCTTACAGGGGAACGAGCAGTACTTC

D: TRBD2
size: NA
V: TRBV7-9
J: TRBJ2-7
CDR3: CASSQGLAGVTEQYF
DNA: TGTGCCAGCAGCCAGGGACTAGCGGGAGTTACCGAGCAGTACTTC

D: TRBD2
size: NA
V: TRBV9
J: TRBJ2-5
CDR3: CASSVRAGAAETQYF
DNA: TGTGCCAGCAGCGTAAGAGCGGGAGCGGCAGAGACCCAGTACTTC

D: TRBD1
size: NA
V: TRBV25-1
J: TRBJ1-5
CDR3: CANYGQAYSNQPQHF
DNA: TGTGCCAATTACGGACAGGCTTATAGCAATCAGCCCCAGCATTTT

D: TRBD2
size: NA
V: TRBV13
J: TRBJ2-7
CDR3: CASSLKWLAGITYEQYF
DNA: TGTGCCAGCAGCTTAAAGTGGCTAGCGGGAATCACCTACGAGCAGTACTTC

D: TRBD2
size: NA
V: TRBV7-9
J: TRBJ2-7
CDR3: CASSSRKGLAYEQYF
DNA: TGTGCCAGCAGCTCCCGAAAGGGACTAGCCTACGAGCAGTACTTC

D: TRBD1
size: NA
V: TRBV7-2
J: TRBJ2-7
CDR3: CASSTGTGYYEQYF
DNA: TGTGCCAGCAGCACCGGGACAGGGTACTACGAGCAGTACTTC

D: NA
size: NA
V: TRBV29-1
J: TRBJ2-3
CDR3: CSVEADTDTQYF
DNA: TGCAGCGTTGAAGCAGACACAGATACGCAGTATTTT